This T cell receptor beta chain originates from a study of T cells in localized non-small cell lung cancer. This table comes from immunoSEQ multiplex PCR, and its TCRdb copy is limited to in-frame clones, with some not included. The sample includes some 13,000 clones, approximately 80% of them seen just once. Germline V gene sequence: CDR1 SEHNR, CDR2 FQNEAQ (reference sequence). The CDR3 length is 14 residues. J gave up 6 bases and V 6 bases, and 6 bases lay outside the gene matches. The material sequenced was peripheral blood, taken before any cancer treatment. The J gene is TRBJ2-7, the V gene TRBV7-9; 12 positions agree with TRBD2. The receptor comes from an older male donor with stage I squamous cell lung carcinoma. The CDR3 loop reads CASRPGTSGLEQYF. Here the CDR3 DNA reads TGTGCCAGCAGACCCGGGACTAGCGGGCTCGAGCAGTACTTC.